This TCR beta chain was captured by sequencing in a study of blood T cell repertoires in COVID-19. V was trimmed by 7 bases and J by 7 bases, leaving 11 bases between them. CDR3 length: 11 amino acids. Germline values: CDR1 SNHLY, CDR2 FYNNEI. Clones were sequenced by immunoSEQ multiplex PCR, and TCRdb holds only the in-frame ones, with some missing. There are over 300,000 clones in the sample; approximately 87% occur only once, and more than 0.9% lies in the top ten. The TCR comes from a woman in her 30s with acute COVID-19. What was sequenced was PBMCs or T cells enriched from blood (not recorded which). V usage is TRBV2 and J usage is TRBJ2-7; no clear D gene. The CDR3 reads CASTYSWEQYF. The CDR3 coding sequence is TGTGCCAGCACATACTCCTGGGAGCAGTACTTC.